The clone carrying this T cell receptor (beta chain) was picked up a small number of times. What it recognizes is unknown. The data derive from a study of T cell clones after liver transplantation. Study-level background: In this trial, immunosuppression withdrawal was attempted within 2 years of liver transplant. Third-party-reactive TCRbeta sequences from pre-transplant mixed lymphocyte reactions served as antigen-independent comparators.

Points from the study as a whole: Post-transplant time points were not standardized, so conclusions are preliminary.

The repertoire was sequenced with immunoSEQ multiplex PCR; TCRdb's copy has only in-frame clones and lacks some. The data hold tens of thousands of clones, with 83% observed a single time. The CDR3 runs to 15 residues. The V end was cut by 6 bases, the J end by 7 bases, with 21 bases between. Germline V CDR1 and CDR2: MNHEY, SVGAGI. J is TRBJ1-2 and V is TRBV6-5; no reliable D call. This sequence originates from a human patient who received a liver transplant. These T cells may partly come from the graft donor. Sequenced material: CD4+ T cells from blood, taken at the 22-month timepoint. CDR3 DNA sequence: TGTGCCAGCAGGCCCCGGTCAAAGGGAAGGAGTGGCTACACCTTC. It specifies CASRPRSKGRSGYTF.